This T cell receptor (beta chain) was recorded in a study of regulatory T cells in long-lasting Graves disease. Time point indicated: newly diagnosed GD, antithyroid drugs for less than 3 months. PBMC-extracted RNA yielded the TCR library. For TCR beta, libraries came from iRepertoire HTBI primers and Arm-PCR of CDR3 regions. TCRdb ran MiXCR on the multiplex PCR reads and lists one entry per CDR3 protein. The sample includes about 530,000 distinct CDR3 sequences, 15% to 20% of them seen just once. Of note for this clonotype: At one end, the junction sequence differs from germline, possibly due to a read error.

CDR1 KGHSH and CDR2 LQKENI come from the germline V gene. The CDR3 extends over 16 amino acids. The same specimen was also included in a second study, on T cells in Graves' hyperthyroidism and ophthalmopathy.

Specimen: peripheral blood mononuclear cells (PBMCs), collected at new diagnosis, from a patient treated with antithyroid drugs. This receptor was taken from a woman aged 40-60 years with Graves disease. The chain employs TRBV18 and TRBJ2-2; TRBD2 might be the D (5 bases). CDR3 sequence (DNA): TGTGCCAGCTCAATAAGAGGATCGTCGAACACCGGGAAGCTGTTTTTT. Its protein product is CASSIRGSSNTGKLFF. Full variable domain (rest looked up from reference TRBV18 and TRBJ2-2): NAGVMQNPRHLVRRRGQEARLRCSPMKGHSHVYWYRQLPEEGLKFMVYLQKENIIDESGMPKERFSAEFPKEGPSILRIQQVVRGDSAAYFCASSIRGSSNTGKLFFGEGSRLTVL.